The 26 T cell receptor beta chains below all came from one sample that was sequenced in a study of T cells in narcolepsy. TCRdb keeps only in-frame clones here, not all; method: immunoSEQ multiplex PCR. The repertoire holds 20,000 to 25,000 clones, with more than 80% as singletons. Sample: CD45RA- memory CD4+ T cells from PBMCs. These receptors were collected from a human donor with narcolepsy.

The gene calls are TRBV11-3 and TRBJ2-5, with 13 bases identical to TRBD2. CDR1 is SGHNT and CDR2 is YENEEA in the germline V gene. This CDR3 is built from 14 residues. The J segment lost 8 bases and the V segment lost 5 bases, leaving 5 bases of the junction unmatched. CDR3 loop: CASSPRTSGGTQYF. CDR3 in DNA: TGTGCCAGCAGCCCGAGGACTAGCGGGGGCACCCAGTACTTC.

CDR3 amino acids: CASSPTTVDPGEQYF. In DNA form, the CDR3 reads TGTGCCAGCAGTCCGACGACAGTGGATCCTGGCGAGCAGTACTTC. The J gene is TRBJ2-7, the V gene TRBV6-5; D is possibly TRBD1 (5 bases). Germline assignment: CDR1 MNHEY and CDR2 SVGAGI. There are 15 residues in the CDR3. Trimming pared 5 bases from V and 6 bases from J, leaving 20 bases between.

The rearrangement joins TRBV9 to TRBJ2-7; TRBD1 aligns across 7 bases. Germline V gene lookup returns CDR1 SGDLS and CDR2 YYNGEE. This CDR3 contains 16 residues. V lost 1 base and J lost 3; bases outside the gene matches: 10. This chain's CDR3 is CASSVLSGTENYEQYF. The DNA for the CDR3 is TGTGCCAGCAGCGTACTATCCGGGACAGAGAACTACGAGCAGTACTTC. The whole variable domain, filled in from reference TRBV9 and TRBJ2-7, reads DSGVTQTPKHLITATGQRVTLRCSPRSGDLSVYWYQQSLDQGLQFLIQYYNGEERAKGNILERFSAQQFPDLHSELNLSSLELGDSALYFCASSVLSGTENYEQYFGPGTRLTVT.

This chain joins TRBV19 and TRBJ2-5, with D maybe TRBD2 (5 bases). Germline values: CDR1 LNHDA, CDR2 SQIVND (reference sequence). Trimming removed 8 bases at V and 4 bases at J, with 17 bases between. There are 14 residues in the CDR3. This CDR3 reads CASSGKRGIETQYF. The CDR3, as DNA: TGTGCCAGTTCCGGCAAACGGGGAATAGAGACCCAGTACTTC.

V and J are TRBV5-6 and TRBJ1-2; no reliable D call. The CDR3 runs to 14 residues. The germline gives CDR1 SGHDT, CDR2 YYEEEE. The V end lost 1 base, the J end lost 0 bases, and 7 bases lay between the germline ends. The CDR3, as DNA: TGTGCCAGCAGCTTGTTCAGTCCTAACTATGGCTACACCTTC. Its translation is CASSLFSPNYGYTF.

The rearrangement uses TRBV6-5 and TRBJ2-5, with 7 nucleotides matching TRBD2. Germline CDR1 is MNHEY and CDR2 is SVGAGI. CDR3 length: 13 residues. V lost 8 bases, J lost 1 base, and 4 bases stayed unmatched. CDR3 protein: CASQRGSQETQYF. The CDR3 coding sequence is TGTGCCAGCCAGCGGGGAAGCCAAGAGACCCAGTACTTC.

The chain employs TRBV6-5 and TRBJ1-5; TRBD1 is a possible D gene (6 bases). The CDR3 is 14 amino acids. CDR1 is MNHEY and CDR2 is SVGAGI in the germline V gene. V gave up 6 bases and J gave up 7 bases, with 16 bases separating them. CDR3 DNA sequence: TGTGCCAGCAGGGGGTCGGGGGGCGACCAGCCCCAGCATTTT. Translating gives CASRGSGGDQPQHF.

Turning to this clone: At one boundary the junction diverges from the germline segment, which might be a read error. The chain carries TRBV6-6 and TRBJ1-6; 9 bases are a match to TRBD1. This CDR3 comprises 13 residues. In germline, CDR1 is MNHNY, CDR2 SVGAGI (reference sequence). The CDR3 region is CASTTFDGTGSVF. In nucleotides, the CDR3 is TGTGCCAGCACCACGTTCGATGGGACAGGGTCAGTCTTT.

This chain's CDR3 is CASDIKRGTEAFF. CDR3 DNA: TGTGCCAGCGACATTAAAAGGGGAACTGAAGCTTTCTTT. The chain combines TRBV6-1 with TRBJ1-1; weak D call: TRBD1 (5 bases). The V end lost 8 bases, the J end lost 5 bases, and 15 bases lay between the germline ends. Looked up from germline, CDR1 is MNHNS and CDR2 is SASEGT. The CDR3 has 13 amino acids.

This chain uses TRBV11-3 with TRBJ1-6, with 7 bases aligning to TRBD1. V shed 6 bases and J 5 bases; nucleotides not matched to a gene: 1. The V gene's germline CDR1 is SGHNT and CDR2 YENEEA. The length of the CDR3 is 13 residues. CDR3 in amino acids: CASSTGDNSPLHF. CDR3 sequence (DNA): TGTGCCAGCAGTACAGGGGATAATTCACCCCTCCACTTT.

The chain is built from TRBV30 and TRBJ1-4; maybe TRBD1 (6 bases). V was pared by 5 bases and J by 8 bases, with 15 bases between. The CDR3 is made up of 13 amino acids. The germline V gene encodes CDR1 GTSNPN and CDR2 SVGIG (reference sequence). In nucleotides, the CDR3 is TGTGCCTGGTCTGACAGGTTAGGAGAAAAACTGTTTTTT. This gives the protein CAWSDRLGEKLFF.

CDR3 in DNA: TGTGCCAGCAGTGAGGGTCAGAGGGGCTACACCTTC. Its protein product is CASSEGQRGYTF. V gene TRBV25-1 combines with J gene TRBJ1-2, with no clear D. The germline V gene encodes CDR1 MGHDK and CDR2 SYGVNS. The V gene lost 3 bases and the J gene lost 8 bases, with 10 bases spanning the gap. The CDR3 contains 12 residues.

V is TRBV1 and J is TRBJ2-3; the table's D call TRBD2 went unverified against the DNA. TRBV1 is termed a pseudogene. The CDR3 is made up of 15 amino acids. CDR3 coding DNA: TGCACCAGCAGCCGCCTTAGCGGGACGGGGTATACGCAGTATTTT. It encodes CTSSRLSGTGYTQYF.

There are a few counts of this clone. The chain couples TRBV9 to TRBJ1-4; D may be TRBD1 (6 bases). The ends were cut back, 3 bases at V and 3 bases at J, with 12 bases in the middle. Germline CDR1 SGDLS, CDR2 YYNGEE. CDR3 length: 15 amino acids. CDR3 in DNA: TGTGCCAGCAGCGACAGGGACGGAGCTAATGAAAAACTGTTTTTT. Protein product: CASSDRDGANEKLFF.

The V gene is TRBV5-1, the J gene TRBJ2-5, with 8 bases identical to TRBD2. V shed 0 bases and J 1 base; nucleotides not matched to a gene: 5. Germline CDR1 is SGHRS and CDR2 is YFSETQ. The CDR3 runs 16 residues. CDR3 in amino acids: CASSLAPTSGQETQYF. DNA of the CDR3: TGCGCCAGCAGCTTGGCCCCAACTAGCGGCCAAGAGACCCAGTACTTC.

The genes are TRBV19 and TRBJ1-1; D perhaps matches TRBD1 (6 bases). The length of the CDR3 is 12 residues. Trimming shortened V by 5 bases and J by 8 bases, and 12 bases separated the two germline ends. From germline, CDR1 is LNHDA and CDR2 SQIVND (reference sequence). DNA for the CDR3: TGTGCCAGTAGTTCCACAGGGTTGGAAGCTTTCTTT. This sequence encodes CASSSTGLEAFF. The full variable domain, in which reference TRBV19 and TRBJ1-1 provide the parts outside the CDR3, is DGGITQSPKYLFRKEGQNVTLSCEQNLNHDAMYWYRQDPGQGLRLIYYSQIVNDFQKGDIAEGYSVSREKKESFPLTVTSAQKNPTAFYLCASSSTGLEAFFGQGTRLTVV.

The chain has TRBV30 and TRBJ2-5; D gene unclear. The CDR3 length is 15 residues. Per the germline V gene, CDR1 is GTSNPN and CDR2 is SVGIG (reference sequence). With 5 bases removed from V and 0 bases from J, the gap between germline ends came to 16 bases. CDR3 nucleotide sequence: TGTGCCTGGTCCCCCCATAGCCTGTACCAAGAGACCCAGTACTTC. Protein sequence: CAWSPHSLYQETQYF.

J is TRBJ2-7 and V is TRBV19; no firm D call. This CDR3 comprises 15 residues. The germline V and J ends were trimmed by 8 bases and 0 bases, with 17 bases remaining between them. The germline CDR1 and CDR2 sequences are LNHDA and SQIVND (reference sequence). Here the CDR3 reads CASSRYSQSSYEQYF. The CDR3 nucleotides are TGTGCCAGTTCCCGATACAGTCAGAGCTCCTACGAGCAGTACTTC.

The V call is TRBV7-9, the J call TRBJ1-2, with D tentatively TRBD1 (5 bases). Germline CDR1 and CDR2: SEHNR and FQNEAQ (reference sequence). This CDR3 has 14 amino acids. The V and J ends lost 5 bases and 8 bases respectively, with 18 bases between them. This CDR3 is CASSPGGIAWGYTF. Here the CDR3 DNA reads TGTGCCAGCAGCCCGGGGGGAATAGCTTGGGGCTACACCTTC.

The chain recombines TRBV4-2 with TRBJ1-4; maybe TRBD1 (6 bases). The V end lost 4 bases, the J end lost 4 bases, and 13 bases lay between the germline ends. The germline V gene has CDR1 LGHNA and CDR2 YNFKEQ. This CDR3 has 15 residues. CDR3 coding DNA: TGTGCCAGCAGCCTAGGGACACTTCGTAATGAAAAACTGTTTTTT. Its protein product is CASSLGTLRNEKLFF.

This clone was detected once. V gene TRBV5-5 combines with J gene TRBJ2-7, with 9 positions matching TRBD1. The trim removed 3 bases at V and 4 bases at J, leaving 5 bases unmatched. This CDR3 is built from 14 residues. Germline-derived CDR1 and CDR2 are SGHKS and YYEKEE (reference sequence). CDR3 coding DNA: TGTGCCAGCAGCTCTGCCGGGACAGGGTACGAGCAGTACTTC. This codes for CASSSAGTGYEQYF. The whole variable domain, filled in from reference TRBV5-5 and TRBJ2-7, reads DAGVTQSPTHLIKTRGQQVTLRCSPISGHKSVSWYQQVLGQGPQFIFQYYEKEERGRGNFPDRFSARQFPNYSSELNVNALLLGDSALYLCASSSAGTGYEQYFGPGTRLTVT.

This chain connects TRBV11-2 to TRBJ1-4, with D unclear. This CDR3 region has 15 residues. Germline V gene data show CDR1 as SGHAT and CDR2 as FQNNGV. V was trimmed by 5 bases and J by 0 bases, leaving 10 bases between them. CDR3 in amino acids: CASSPQHTTNEKLFF. The CDR3 DNA reads TGTGCCAGCAGCCCACAACACACAACTAATGAAAAACTGTTTTTT. Based on the CDR3 plus reference TRBV11-2 and TRBJ1-4, the full variable domain is EAGVAQSPRYKIIEKRQSVAFWCNPISGHATLYWYQQILGQGPKLLIQFQNNGVVDDSQLPKDRFSAERLKGVDSTLKIQPAKLEDSAVYLCASSPQHTTNEKLFFGSGTQLSVL.

In its sample, this clone was seen once. The chain uses TRBV5-1 and TRBJ2-5; 7 positions agree with TRBD2. CDR1 is SGHRS and CDR2 is YFSETQ in the germline V gene. V shed 0 bases, J shed 5 bases, and the junction held 7 bases outside the gene matches. CDR3 size: 15 residues. The CDR3 here is CASSLVADGGETQYF. In DNA, the CDR3 is TGCGCCAGCAGCTTGGTGGCCGACGGGGGGGAGACCCAGTACTTC.

There are a few counts of this clone. The chain carries TRBV6-1 and TRBJ1-3; D might be TRBD1 (5 bases). Germline CDR1 is MNHNS and CDR2 is SASEGT. The CDR3 contains 17 residues. Trimming removed 2 bases at V and 0 bases at J, with 14 bases between. The chain's CDR3 is CASSERGGLNSGNTIYF. The CDR3 DNA is TGTGCCAGCAGTGAAAGGGGAGGACTTAACTCTGGAAACACCATATATTTT.

This clone was observed once. V is TRBV25-1 and J is TRBJ2-7; D is possibly TRBD1 (6 bases). V shed 1 base and J shed 4 bases, with 14 bases lying between them. The CDR3 spans 15 residues. Germline CDR1 is MGHDK and CDR2 is SYGVNS. CDR3 residues: CASSELGGPLYEQYF. CDR3 nucleotide sequence: TGTGCCAGCAGTGAATTAGGGGGTCCTTTATACGAGCAGTACTTC.

The chain links TRBV7-2 to TRBJ1-4; no definite D call. The CDR3 loop spans 17 amino acids. Trimming cost V 2 bases and J 8 bases, with 21 bases left between them. From germline, CDR1 is SGHTA and CDR2 FQGNSA. The CDR3 sequence is CASSLSLRGAVVEKLFF. CDR3 sequence (DNA): TGTGCCAGCAGCTTATCCCTCCGGGGAGCGGTTGTAGAAAAACTGTTTTTT.